The 16 T cell receptor beta chains presented below share a single source sample, sequenced in a study of cytomegalovirus exposure and HLA in healthy donors. Use of 60 Vbeta and 13 Jbeta primers characterized the PCR. Assay: immunoSEQ multiplex PCR; the TCRdb copy retains only in-frame clones and omits some. This table holds tens of thousands of clones, around 75% found once. The sequencing sample was made of PBMCs. Receptors were obtained from a middle-aged woman in good health and CMV-seropositive.

This sequence joins TRBV30 and TRBJ1-5; a possible D gene is TRBD1 (5 bases). With 2 bases removed from V and 3 bases from J, the gap between germline ends came to 11 bases. This CDR3 region has 14 residues. The V gene's germline CDR1 is GTSNPN and CDR2 SVGIG (reference sequence). The DNA of the CDR3 is TGTGCCTGGAGTCCAGGGCGGAACAATCAGCCCCAGCATTTT. Translated: CAWSPGRNNQPQHF.

This clone was observed a few times. V is TRBV9 and J is TRBJ1-4; weak D call: TRBD1 (5 bases). This CDR3 has 14 amino acids. In germline, CDR1 is SGDLS, CDR2 YYNGEE. Trimming pared 4 bases from V and 0 bases from J, leaving 7 bases between. CDR3 in DNA: TGTGCCAGCAGCCTGACAGCAACTAATGAAAAACTGTTTTTT. Translated, it gives CASSLTATNEKLFF.

The genes are TRBV15 and TRBJ2-1, with 7 bases matching TRBD2. The CDR3 has 12 residues. V shed 5 bases, J shed 6 bases, and the junction held 1 base outside the gene matches. The germline gives CDR1 LNHNV, CDR2 YYDKDF (reference sequence). DNA for the CDR3: TGTGCCACCAGCGGGGGGGGCAATGAGCAGTTCTTC. It encodes CATSGGGNEQFF.

This chain joins TRBV6-1 and TRBJ1-5; D gene unclear. The CDR3 totals 14 residues. Between the trimmed V and J ends, which lost 2 bases and 11 bases, there was a span of 16 bases. Germline-derived CDR1 and CDR2 are MNHNS and SASEGT. The CDR3 bases are TGTGCCAGCAGTGAATCGAGTCTCTCCAAGACCCAGCATTTT. Amino acids: CASSESSLSKTQHF.

The V gene is TRBV9, the J gene TRBJ1-6; D is uncertain. The V and J ends lost 2 bases and 5 bases respectively, with 8 bases between them. The CDR3 has 14 amino acids. Germline CDR1 SGDLS, CDR2 YYNGEE. The CDR3 bases are TGTGCCAGCAGCGTGACACTTAATAATTCACCCCTCCACTTT. Amino acid sequence: CASSVTLNNSPLHF.

This clone occurred once. This chain connects TRBV2 to TRBJ1-6, with TRBD1 as a possible D gene (6 bases). V was shortened by 2 bases and J by 7 bases, with 21 bases between the two germline ends. The germline V gene has CDR1 SNHLY and CDR2 FYNNEI. The CDR3 is 18 residues long. CDR3 nucleotides: TGTGCCAGCAGTGAATGGGGTGAACCAGGGGATAAAAATTCACCCCTCCACTTT. Translated, it gives CASSEWGEPGDKNSPLHF.

This rearrangement joins TRBV4-1 to TRBJ1-2; D is undetermined. This CDR3 comprises 14 residues. V lost 0 bases and J lost 1, with 6 bases in between. The germline gives CDR1 MGHRA, CDR2 YSYEKL. DNA of the CDR3: TGCGCCAGCAGCCAAGAACAGCTTAACTATGGCTACACCTTC. It codes for CASSQEQLNYGYTF.

This clone was seen a few times. This chain connects TRBV29-1 to TRBJ2-5, with D maybe TRBD2 (7 bases). V dropped 7 bases and J dropped 7 bases, with 19 bases sitting between them. The CDR3 length is 13 residues. Germline CDR1 is SQVTM and CDR2 is ANQGSEA. The CDR3 DNA reads TGCAGCGCCGGGGGCTTGCTAGCGGTGACCCAGTACTTC. Translation: CSAGGLLAVTQYF.

The V and J genes are TRBV25-1 and TRBJ2-7; D possibly corresponds to TRBD2 (5 bases). CDR3 length: 11 amino acids. Trimming cost V 6 bases and J 12 bases, with 15 bases left between them. Germline V CDR1 and CDR2: MGHDK, SYGVNS. CDR3 residues: CASRGSLHAYF. The CDR3 DNA follows: TGTGCCAGCAGAGGGAGCCTCCACGCGTACTTC.

V and J are TRBV14 and TRBJ2-3; 10 bases are a match to TRBD2. Germline trimming cut 0 bases from V and 11 bases from J; bases unmatched to any gene: 11. In germline, CDR1 is SGHDN, CDR2 FVKESK. The CDR3 is 16 amino acids. The CDR3 DNA reads TGTGCCAGCAGCCAAGATTCACTAGCGGGAACCCGGGGGCAGTATTTT. This encodes CASSQDSLAGTRGQYF.

This clone was found once. This chain connects TRBV30 to TRBJ1-2; D gene ambiguous. The CDR3 has 13 residues. V lost 1 base and J 5 bases, leaving 11 bases between the germline ends. Germline CDR1 GTSNPN, CDR2 SVGIG (reference sequence). The chain's CDR3 is CAWSAGPRYGYTF. The DNA for the CDR3 is TGTGCCTGGAGTGCAGGCCCTCGGTATGGCTACACCTTC.

The genes are TRBV29-1 and TRBJ2-1, with D tentatively TRBD1 (5 bases). The germline V gene encodes CDR1 SQVTM and CDR2 ANQGSEA. Trimming shortened V by 6 bases and J by 4 bases, and 19 bases separated the two germline ends. The CDR3 loop spans 15 amino acids. The CDR3 region has the DNA TGCAGCGTAATAAAGGGGAACTCCTATTACAATGAGCAGTTCTTC. It is translated as CSVIKGNSYYNEQFF.

The rearrangement uses TRBV13 and TRBJ1-2; TRBD1 might be the D (6 bases). Germline V lookup: CDR1 PRHDT, CDR2 FYEKMQ (reference sequence). V gave up 4 bases and J gave up 3 bases, with 15 bases separating them. The CDR3 sequence is 15 residues long. The CDR3, as DNA: TGTGCCAGCAGCTCAAAAGACAGGCTAGACTATGGCTACACCTTC. Translated, it gives CASSSKDRLDYGYTF. Full variable domain (remainder filled in from reference TRBV13 and TRBJ1-2): AAGVIQSPRHLIKEKRETATLKCYPIPRHDTVYWYQQGPGQDPQFLISFYEKMQSDKGSIPDRFSAQQFSDYHSELNMSSLELGDSALYFCASSSKDRLDYGYTFGSGTRLTVV.

This clone came up once. This chain connects TRBV29-1 to TRBJ2-2, with 12 positions matching TRBD1. After removal of 4 bases from V and 7 bases from J, the junction contained 4 bases not matched to a gene. This CDR3 contains 14 residues. CDR1 SQVTM and CDR2 ANQGSEA come from the germline V gene. The CDR3 spells CSVVGQGAHGELFF. CDR3 nucleotides: TGCAGCGTTGTGGGACAGGGGGCCCACGGGGAGCTGTTTTTT.

This clone is a singleton in its sample. J is TRBJ2-1 and V is TRBV5-1; TRBD2 agrees at 9 bases. The germline V gene has CDR1 SGHRS and CDR2 YFSETQ. This CDR3 is built from 15 residues. V was pared by 5 bases and J by 5 bases, with 8 bases of the junction left unmatched. CDR3: CASRLGTSPNNEQFF. The CDR3 nucleotides are TGCGCCAGCAGGTTAGGGACTAGCCCTAACAATGAGCAGTTCTTC.

V usage is TRBV7-2 and J usage is TRBJ2-1; the match to TRBD2 covers 7 bases. Germline-derived CDR1 and CDR2 are SGHTA and FQGNSA. V was clipped by 5 bases and J by 7 bases; unmatched bases: 5. This CDR3 comprises 13 residues. CDR3 residues: CASSDTSVNEQFF. The CDR3, as DNA: TGTGCCAGCAGCGATACTAGCGTAAATGAGCAGTTCTTC.